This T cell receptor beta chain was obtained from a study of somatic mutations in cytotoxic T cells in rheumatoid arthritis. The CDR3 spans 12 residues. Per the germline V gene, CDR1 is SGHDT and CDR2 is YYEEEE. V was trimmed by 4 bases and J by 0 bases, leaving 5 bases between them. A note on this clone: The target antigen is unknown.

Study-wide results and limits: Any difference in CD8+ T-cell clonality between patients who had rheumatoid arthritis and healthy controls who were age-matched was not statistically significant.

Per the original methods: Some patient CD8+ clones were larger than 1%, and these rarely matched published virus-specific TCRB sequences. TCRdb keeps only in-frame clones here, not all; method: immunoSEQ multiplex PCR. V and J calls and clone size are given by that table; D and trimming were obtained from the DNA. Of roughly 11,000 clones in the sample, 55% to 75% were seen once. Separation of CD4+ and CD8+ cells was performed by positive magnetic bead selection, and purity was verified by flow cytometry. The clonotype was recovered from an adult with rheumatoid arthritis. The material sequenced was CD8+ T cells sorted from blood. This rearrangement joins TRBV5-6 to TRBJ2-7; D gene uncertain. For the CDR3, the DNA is TGTGCCAGCAGCCTTAGCTCCTACGAGCAGTACTTC. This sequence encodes CASSLSSYEQYF.